The next 32 T cell receptor beta chains were all read from a single sample in a study of blood T cell repertoires in COVID-19. Data came from immunoSEQ multiplex PCR; TCRdb stores just in-frame clones and leaves some out. The sample records 130,000 to 150,000 clones, 85% to 90% being singletons. Sequenced: peripheral blood. The source is a woman in her thirties or forties with acute or convalescent COVID-19.

This chain links TRBV4-2 with TRBJ2-1, with D perhaps matching TRBD2 (5 bases). CDR1 is LGHNA and CDR2 is YNFKEQ in the germline V gene. The CDR3 length is 15 residues. Trimming removed 5 bases at V and 5 bases at J, with 16 bases between. DNA of the CDR3: TGTGCCAGCAGCAGAGGCATGGGAGAAAACAATGAGCAGTTCTTC. Encoded protein: CASSRGMGENNEQFF.

This chain uses TRBV7-2 with TRBJ1-1; TRBD1 is a possible D gene (6 bases). There are 15 residues in the CDR3. CDR1 is SGHTA, CDR2 FQGNSA, per germline. V was shortened by 1 base and J by 1 base, with 10 bases between the two germline ends. The CDR3 DNA sequence: TGTGCCAGCAGCTTAGAGGTGACAGGGAACACTGAAGCTTTCTTT. This gives the protein CASSLEVTGNTEAFF.

The chain couples TRBV7-2 to TRBJ2-7; 8 nucleotides align to TRBD1. The CDR3 is made up of 16 amino acids. The ends lost 2 bases at V and 2 bases at J; junction bases unmatched: 8. In germline, CDR1 is SGHTA, CDR2 FQGNSA. In DNA, the CDR3 is TGTGCCAGCAGCTTAATGATGGGGACAGGAACCTACGAGCAGTACTTC. Amino acids: CASSLMMGTGTYEQYF.

This rearrangement joins TRBV27 to TRBJ1-2; TRBD1 aligns across 10 bases. Germline CDR1 and CDR2: MNHEY and SMNVEV (reference sequence). CDR3 length equals 14 residues. V shed 4 bases and J 4 bases; nucleotides not matched to a gene: 3. In DNA, the CDR3 is TGTGCCAGCAGTTCGGACAGGGGGTTCTATGGCTACACCTTC. This sequence encodes CASSSDRGFYGYTF.

The rearrangement uses TRBV6-4 and TRBJ2-1; TRBD2 matches 7 bases. The J segment lost 9 bases and the V segment lost 2 bases, leaving 13 bases of the junction unmatched. CDR1 is MRHNA, CDR2 SNTAGT, per germline. The CDR3 has 16 residues. CDR3 sequence reads: CASSDIAGREFGEQFF. The CDR3 bases are TGTGCCAGCAGTGACATAGCAGGGCGGGAGTTCGGTGAGCAGTTCTTC.

This clone was picked up one time. The CDR3 reads CASIQTSGSAYEQYF. DNA for the CDR3: TGTGCCAGCATCCAAACTAGCGGGAGCGCCTACGAGCAGTACTTC. V usage is TRBV6-5 and J usage is TRBJ2-7; 11 nucleotides line up with TRBD2. Germline assignment: CDR1 MNHEY and CDR2 SVGAGI. This CDR3 contains 15 residues. The V and J ends lost 7 bases and 2 bases, in that order; junction bases with no gene match: 7.

The chain has TRBV4-1 and TRBJ1-2; D is ambiguous. Germline lookup yields CDR1 MGHRA and CDR2 YSYEKL. V was cut by 1 base and J by 4 bases, with 10 bases left in between. The CDR3 runs to 14 residues. CDR3: CASSQVRLGYGYTF. The DNA of the CDR3 is TGCGCCAGCAGCCAAGTCAGGCTGGGCTATGGCTACACCTTC.

V usage is TRBV15 and J usage is TRBJ1-1; D remains unclear. The CDR3 has 15 residues. The V end lost 0 bases, the J end lost 1 base, and 9 bases lay between the germline ends. Germline V lookup: CDR1 LNHNV, CDR2 YYDKDF (reference sequence). CDR3 residues: CATSRDGQANTEAFF. DNA for the CDR3: TGTGCCACCAGCAGAGATGGGCAGGCGAACACTGAAGCTTTCTTT.

This sequence joins TRBV7-3 and TRBJ2-2; perhaps TRBD2 as D (5 bases). The V and J ends lost 4 bases and 1 base respectively, with 10 bases between them. Germline V CDR1 and CDR2: SGHTA, FQGTGA. This CDR3 has 15 amino acids. DNA of the CDR3: TGTGCCAGCAGCTGGGTCGGAGGGAACACCGGGGAGCTGTTTTTT. Translation: CASSWVGGNTGELFF.

The rearrangement uses TRBV5-4 and TRBJ1-2; D gene ambiguous. The CDR3 is 16 residues long. The V gene lost 4 bases and the J gene lost 8 bases, with 24 bases spanning the gap. CDR1 is SGHNT and CDR2 is YYREEE in the germline V gene (reference sequence). CDR3 DNA: TGTGCCAGCAGCCTCCCCTGGGGAGGGATTAACGAGGGCTACACCTTC. Encoded protein: CASSLPWGGINEGYTF.

This sequence joins TRBV4-1 and TRBJ2-3; D is ambiguous. V lost 3 bases to trimming and J lost 2 bases, with 6 bases between them. CDR1 MGHRA and CDR2 YSYEKL come from the germline V gene. The CDR3 extends over 13 amino acids. CDR3 region: CASSQWHTDTQYF. The CDR3 DNA reads as TGCGCCAGCAGCCAGTGGCACACAGATACGCAGTATTTT.

The chain uses TRBV12-3 or TRBV12-4 and TRBJ2-2; D gene ambiguous. The CDR3 has 12 residues. Trimming stripped 2 bases from V and 7 bases from J, with 5 bases between. The CDR3 is CASSLPGGELFF. CDR3 DNA: TGTGCCAGCAGTTTACCGGGCGGGGAGCTGTTTTTT.

The V and J genes are TRBV19 and TRBJ2-1; 8 nucleotides match TRBD2. This CDR3 comprises 13 residues. Germline CDR1 is LNHDA and CDR2 is SQIVND (reference sequence). V dropped 5 bases and J dropped 6; count of bases not matched to a gene: 3. CDR3 in amino acids: CASSGLAGNEQFF. The CDR3 bases are TGTGCCAGTAGTGGACTAGCCGGCAATGAGCAGTTCTTC.

The chain carries TRBV7-2 and TRBJ1-2; D gene unclear. V was pared by 4 bases and J by 1 base, with 13 bases between. The V gene's germline CDR1 is SGHTA and CDR2 FQGNSA. The CDR3 consists of 15 residues. CDR3 residues: CASSSSTGFNYGYTF. CDR3 DNA: TGTGCCAGCAGCTCCTCTACGGGATTTAACTATGGCTACACCTTC. Full variable domain (remainder filled in from reference TRBV7-2 and TRBJ1-2): GAGVSQSPSNKVTEKGKDVELRCDPISGHTALYWYRQSLGQGLEFLIYFQGNSAPDKSGLPSDRFSAERTGGSVSTLTIQRTQQEDSAVYLCASSSSTGFNYGYTFGSGTRLTVV.

This rearrangement joins TRBV5-6 to TRBJ1-6; possible D gene TRBD1, 6 bases. This CDR3 comprises 15 residues. With 0 bases removed from V and 3 bases from J, the gap between germline ends came to 7 bases. From germline, CDR1 is SGHDT and CDR2 YYEEEE. The CDR3 here is CASSLAGDYNSPLHF. In DNA form, the CDR3 reads TGTGCCAGCAGCTTGGCAGGGGACTATAATTCACCCCTCCACTTT.

The V call is TRBV18, the J call TRBJ2-7; possible D gene TRBD2, 5 bases. The CDR3 contains 14 residues. Trimming took off 4 bases at V and 0 bases at J, with 10 bases between the two ends. Germline values: CDR1 KGHSH, CDR2 LQKENI. CDR3 sequence reads: CASSLSGSSYEQYF. DNA of the CDR3: TGTGCCAGCTCACTGAGTGGGAGCTCCTACGAGCAGTACTTC.

A word on this clone: The sample holds other DNA sequences that translate to the same CDR3. This sequence joins TRBV18 and TRBJ1-5; 7 nucleotides line up with TRBD1. The trim removed 6 bases at V and 2 bases at J, leaving 4 bases unmatched. This CDR3 comprises 14 residues. Germline CDR1 and CDR2: KGHSH and LQKENI. The CDR3: CASSRQGGNQPQHF. The DNA for the CDR3 is TGTGCCAGCTCCCGACAGGGAGGCAATCAGCCCCAGCATTTT. The full variable domain, in which reference TRBV18 and TRBJ1-5 provide the parts outside the CDR3, is NAGVMQNPRHLVRRRGQEARLRCSPMKGHSHVYWYRQLPEEGLKFMVYLQKENIIDESGMPKERFSAEFPKEGPSILRIQQVVRGDSAAYFCASSRQGGNQPQHFGDGTRLSIL.

The rearrangement links TRBV30 to TRBJ1-2; maybe TRBD1 (5 bases). The germline V gene has CDR1 GTSNPN and CDR2 SVGIG (reference sequence). V lost 5 bases to trimming and J lost 4 bases, with 11 bases between them. There are 12 residues in the CDR3. CDR3 in amino acids: CAWSQGSYGYTF. DNA for the CDR3: TGTGCCTGGTCCCAGGGCTCCTATGGCTACACCTTC.

The chain carries TRBV7-9 and TRBJ2-7; D perhaps matches TRBD2 (7 bases). The CDR3 length is 13 residues. CDR1 is SEHNR, CDR2 FQNEAQ, per germline (reference sequence). V was clipped by 4 bases and J by 6 bases, with 13 bases between them. The CDR3 DNA reads TGTGCCAGCAGCTCCGGGGGCGGGGGCGAGCAGTACTTC. Amino acid sequence: CASSSGGGGEQYF. Full variable domain (remainder filled in from reference TRBV7-9 and TRBJ2-7): DTGVSQNPRHKITKRGQNVTFRCDPISEHNRLYWYRQTLGQGPEFLTYFQNEAQLEKSRLLSDRFSAERPKGSFSTLEIQRTEQGDSAMYLCASSSGGGGEQYFGPGTRLTVT.

This clone was counted between two and nine times. The genes are TRBV7-8 and TRBJ1-1; tentative D call: TRBD1 (6 bases). This CDR3 comprises 13 residues. Trimming pared 5 bases from V and 7 bases from J, leaving 14 bases between. Germline V gene lookup returns CDR1 SGHVS and CDR2 FQNEAQ. The CDR3 nucleotides are TGTGCCAGCAGCATCCGGGACAAACTTGAAGCTTTCTTT. Translated, it gives CASSIRDKLEAFF.

This clone has a single count. This rearrangement joins TRBV24-1 to TRBJ1-2; 9 bases align to TRBD1. Unmatched junction bases numbered 8, after V lost 4 bases and J lost 9 bases. This CDR3 region has 14 residues. CDR1 and CDR2 (germline): KGHDR, SFDVKD. The CDR3 region is CATSDPDRGFSYTF. CDR3 bases: TGTGCCACCAGTGACCCGGACAGGGGATTTAGCTACACCTTC.

The rearrangement uses TRBV5-1 and TRBJ2-7; 7 bases map to TRBD2. Losses at the gene ends were 2 bases for V and 0 bases for J; bases not matched to a gene: 5. This CDR3 is 15 amino acids long. CDR1 is SGHRS, CDR2 YFSETQ, per germline. The CDR3, as DNA: TGCGCCAGCAGCTTCGGGGGGAGGAGCTCCTACGAGCAGTACTTC. Protein product: CASSFGGRSSYEQYF.

The chain employs TRBV7-2 and TRBJ1-6; D unclear. The germline V and J ends were trimmed by 6 bases and 4 bases, with 16 bases remaining between them. The CDR3 has 16 residues. Germline-derived CDR1 and CDR2 are SGHTA and FQGNSA. The CDR3 bases are TGTGCCAGCAGGCGAAACCCCACTGTTTATAATTCACCCCTCCACTTT. Its protein is CASRRNPTVYNSPLHF.

The chain carries TRBV7-9 and TRBJ1-2, with 12 positions matching TRBD1. V gave up 6 bases and J gave up 7 bases; unmatched junction bases: 12. From germline, CDR1 is SEHNR and CDR2 FQNEAQ (reference sequence). This CDR3 region has 16 residues. This CDR3 is CASSQGDRGHLSGYTF. CDR3 bases: TGTGCCAGCAGTCAGGGGGACAGGGGGCACCTGAGTGGCTACACCTTC. The full variable domain, its missing parts supplied by reference TRBV7-9 and TRBJ1-2, is DTGVSQNPRHKITKRGQNVTFRCDPISEHNRLYWYRQTLGQGPEFLTYFQNEAQLEKSRLLSDRFSAERPKGSFSTLEIQRTEQGDSAMYLCASSQGDRGHLSGYTFGSGTRLTVV.

The CDR3 loop reads CASSQVWSGMNTEAFF. The CDR3, as DNA: TGTGCCAGCAGCCAAGTATGGAGCGGGATGAACACTGAAGCTTTCTTT. The chain combines TRBV14 with TRBJ1-1; D is unclear. This CDR3 spans 16 amino acids. CDR1 SGHDN and CDR2 FVKESK come from the germline V gene. Trimming shortened V by 1 base and J by 0 bases, and 12 bases separated the two germline ends.

This clone was counted between two and nine times. V is TRBV7-9 and J is TRBJ2-3; 8 bases are shared with TRBD2. Germline V CDR1 and CDR2: SEHNR, FQNEAQ (reference sequence). The CDR3 consists of 16 residues. Germline trimming cut 5 bases from V and 4 bases from J; bases unmatched to any gene: 11. The CDR3 bases are TGTGCCAGCAGCCCAACTAGCGGCCTGGGGCCAGATACGCAGTATTTT. It is translated as CASSPTSGLGPDTQYF. Using reference TRBV7-9 and TRBJ2-3 for the parts outside the CDR3, the full variable domain is DTGVSQNPRHKITKRGQNVTFRCDPISEHNRLYWYRQTLGQGPEFLTYFQNEAQLEKSRLLSDRFSAERPKGSFSTLEIQRTEQGDSAMYLCASSPTSGLGPDTQYFGPGTRLTVL.

V and J are TRBV7-6 and TRBJ1-1; TRBD1 matches at 11 bases. The V and J ends lost 1 base and 4 bases, in that order; junction bases with no gene match: 8. This CDR3 region has 17 residues. Germline CDR1 is SGHVS and CDR2 is FNYEAQ. CDR3 coding DNA: TGTGCCAGCAGCTTAGTCGGGACAGGGGGGGCCTTCACTGAAGCTTTCTTT. Its translation: CASSLVGTGGAFTEAFF. Using reference TRBV7-6 and TRBJ1-1 for the parts outside the CDR3, the full variable domain is GAGVSQSPRYKVTKRGQDVALRCDPISGHVSLYWYRQALGQGPEFLTYFNYEAQQDKSGLPNDRFSAERPEGSISTLTIQRTEQRDSAMYRCASSLVGTGGAFTEAFFGQGTRLTVV.

The chain joins TRBV27 to TRBJ1-2, with TRBD1 matching 7 bases. Trimming removed 4 bases from V and 6 bases from J; junction bases left unmatched: 5. Germline CDR1 and CDR2: MNHEY and SMNVEV (reference sequence). The CDR3 totals 13 residues. This CDR3 is CASSYRGGDGYTF. The CDR3 DNA sequence: TGTGCCAGCAGTTACCGAGGGGGCGATGGCTACACCTTC.

In this sample, this clone turned up once. This chain uses TRBV5-1 with TRBJ2-1; 10 bases line up with TRBD2. Germline CDR1 SGHRS, CDR2 YFSETQ. V shed 2 bases, J shed 9 bases, and the junction held 8 bases outside the gene matches. The length of the CDR3 is 15 residues. The CDR3 sequence is CASSFRAGGPIEQFF. CDR3 sequence (DNA): TGCGCCAGCAGCTTTCGAGCGGGAGGGCCCATTGAGCAGTTCTTC.

The chain carries TRBV23-1 and TRBJ1-5, with TRBD1 matching 7 bases. TRBV23-1 is noted as an ORF with a role that remains uncertain. The junction had 6 bases not matched to a gene; V was cut back by 6 bases and J by 1 base. CDR3 length equals 15 residues. CDR3 nucleotide sequence: TGCGCCAGCAGGAATTGGGGACAGAGCAATCAGCCCCAGCATTTT. Its translation: CASRNWGQSNQPQHF.

V is TRBV25-1 and J is TRBJ2-7; D is possibly TRBD2 (5 bases). Trimming stripped 2 bases from V and 0 bases from J, with 11 bases between. The CDR3 length is 15 residues. Germline V lookup: CDR1 MGHDK, CDR2 SYGVNS. The CDR3 DNA sequence: TGTGCCAGCAGTGAAGGAGGAGGAGTCTCCTACGAGCAGTACTTC. This translates into CASSEGGGVSYEQYF.

The V gene is TRBV5-1, the J gene TRBJ1-1; 7 bases map to TRBD1. V was clipped by 2 bases and J by 4 bases; unmatched bases: 5. CDR1 is SGHRS, CDR2 YFSETQ, per germline. The length of the CDR3 is 14 residues. The CDR3, as DNA: TGCGCCAGCAGCTTACCCGGGACAGTCACTGAAGCTTTCTTT. It yields the protein CASSLPGTVTEAFF.